This T cell receptor (beta chain) was recovered during a study of blood T cell repertoires in COVID-19. The overall study: Whether acute or convalescent, the COVID-19 samples came from the United States, Italy and Spain. T cells, B-cell-depleted T cells, or PBMCs supplied cDNA or gDNA.

Assay: immunoSEQ multiplex PCR; the TCRdb copy retains only in-frame clones and omits some. Of 250,000 to 300,000 clones detected, approximately 90% appear once; the ten largest clones hold roughly 3.6%. Between the trimmed V and J ends, which lost 6 bases and 7 bases, there was a span of 10 bases. Germline CDR1 SGHVS, CDR2 FQNEAQ. This CDR3 spans 12 amino acids. Sequenced input: peripheral blood. The chain recombines TRBV7-8 with TRBJ2-1, with D unresolved. This TCR was recovered from a woman between 40 and 55 years old with acute or convalescent COVID-19. CDR3 residues: CASSHRSNEQFF. The DNA for the CDR3 is TGTGCCAGCAGTCATCGGAGTAATGAGCAGTTCTTC.